This T cell receptor beta chain is from a study of memory CD4+ T cells and cytomegalovirus serostatus. Points on this clone: Its matching antigen is unknown.

TCRdb's table, derived via immunoSEQ multiplex PCR, lists solely in-frame clones and lacks some. The sample includes approximately 46,000 clones, 70% to 75% of them seen just once. Single viable CD3+CD4+CD8-CD45RO+ cells were sorted as the memory CD4+ T cells. CDR1 SGHVS and CDR2 FQNEAQ come from the germline V gene. This CDR3 spans 16 amino acids. Between the trimmed V and J ends, which lost 2 bases and 4 bases, there was a span of 16 bases. Study-wide points: A US-trained random forest predicted CMV serostatus with median AUC around 0.9. The CMV-associated TCR signature appears largely within the CD4+ memory repertoire.

The sequenced sample was memory CD4+ T cells from blood. This receptor was obtained from an adult in good health and CMV-seropositive. This rearrangement joins TRBV7-8 to TRBJ2-3, with TRBD1 as a possible D gene (6 bases). CDR3 in amino acids: CASSLPRGPGADTQYF. CDR3 in DNA: TGTGCCAGCAGCTTACCGAGGGGCCCAGGGGCAGATACGCAGTATTTT.